This T cell receptor (beta chain) was captured by sequencing in a study of T cells in Graves' hyperthyroidism and ophthalmopathy. Broader study findings: Most clonotypes expanded in the thyroid (above 0.001) were also present in blood.

RNA transcripts gave rise to amplified TCR beta CDR3 regions. The HTBI primer set served for first-round RT-PCR of the TCR CDR3. One entry per CDR3 protein, called by TCRdb with MiXCR from the multiplex PCR reads. Of about 560,000 distinct CDR3 sequences in the sample, around 17% are singletons; the top ten hold 15% to 20%. This CDR3 comprises 16 residues. The germline V gene encodes CDR1 SGHNT and CDR2 YENEEA. V lost 1 base, J lost 5 bases, and 14 bases lay in between. Graves' hyperthyroidism showing no ophthalmopathy progression within 18 months was considered stable. These patients, aged 18 to 65, had recently diagnosed hyperthyroidism lasting under 2 months. Points on this clonotype: Its target is unknown. A much larger clone sits a single nucleotide away, making a read error possible.

The chain has TRBV11-3 and TRBJ1-4; D remains ambiguous. The receptor's source is a woman aged 18-29 years with Graves' hyperthyroidism. The source material was blood. Here the CDR3 reads CASSLANGVGNEKLFF. The CDR3 DNA reads as TGTGCCAGCAGCTTAGCCAACGGGGTTGGAAATGAAAAACTGTTTTTT.